This entry concerns a single T cell receptor (beta chain). These data belong to a study of T cell responses to AZD1222 COVID-19 vaccine. TCRdb's table, derived via immunoSEQ multiplex PCR, lists solely in-frame clones and lacks some. The table lists under 300,000 clones, just over 90% of them singletons, with 0.55% in the top ten. The CDR3 length is 16 residues. The J segment lost 4 bases and the V segment lost 5 bases, leaving 10 bases of the junction unmatched. CDR1 is MDHEN, CDR2 SYDVKM, per germline. The chain links TRBV28 to TRBJ2-3; the match to TRBD1 covers 9 bases. The source is an adult in good health. Material: peripheral blood, obtained on day 0 of AZD1222 vaccination. The CDR3 spells CASSHPAQGASDTQYF. The CDR3 DNA is TGTGCCAGCAGTCACCCCGCACAGGGGGCCTCAGATACGCAGTATTTT. Full variable domain (rest looked up from reference TRBV28 and TRBJ2-3): DVKVTQSSRYLVKRTGEKVFLECVQDMDHENMFWYRQDPGLGLRLIYFSYDVKMKEKGDIPEGYSVSREKKERFSLILESASTNQTSMYLCASSHPAQGASDTQYFGPGTRLTVL.